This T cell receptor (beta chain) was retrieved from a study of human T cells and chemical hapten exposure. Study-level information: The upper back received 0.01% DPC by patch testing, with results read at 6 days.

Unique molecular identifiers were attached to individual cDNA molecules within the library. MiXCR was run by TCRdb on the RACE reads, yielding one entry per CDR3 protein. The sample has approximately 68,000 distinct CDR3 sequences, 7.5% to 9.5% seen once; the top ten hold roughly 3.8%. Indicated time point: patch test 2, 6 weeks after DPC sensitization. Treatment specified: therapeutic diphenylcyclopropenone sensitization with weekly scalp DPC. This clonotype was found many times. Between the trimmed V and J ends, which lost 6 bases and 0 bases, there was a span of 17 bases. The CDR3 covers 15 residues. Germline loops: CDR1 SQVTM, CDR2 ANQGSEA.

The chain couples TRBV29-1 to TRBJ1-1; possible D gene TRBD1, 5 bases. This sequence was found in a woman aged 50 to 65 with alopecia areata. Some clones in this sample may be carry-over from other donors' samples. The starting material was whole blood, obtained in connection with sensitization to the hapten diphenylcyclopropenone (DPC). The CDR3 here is CSVPVAGRMNTEAFF. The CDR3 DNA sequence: TGCAGCGTCCCCGTGGCAGGGAGGATGAACACTGAAGCTTTCTTT.